Shown below are 24 T cell receptor beta chains from a single sample sequenced in a study of shared clonotypes between healthy human individuals. CD8 cells classed as naive were CD45RO-negative and positively selected for CCR7, excluding terminally differentiated effector memory CD45RA+ cells. The protocol was immunoSEQ multiplex PCR, while the TCRdb copy is restricted to in-frame clones and leaves out a portion. The data contain around 2,100,000 clones, about 95% of them seen just once; the ten biggest clones take up 1% to 1.5%. Material: naive CD8+ T cells sorted from blood. The receptors stem from a man aged 18 to 29 in good health.

This clone was picked up one time. The chain combines TRBV4-1 with TRBJ2-7; D not certain. CDR3 length equals 13 residues. The germline V gene encodes CDR1 MGHRA and CDR2 YSYEKL. V was trimmed by 5 bases and J by 2 bases, leaving 10 bases between them. CDR3 nucleotide sequence: TGCGCCAGCAGCATCACGGCGACCTACGAGCAGTACTTC. Translated, it gives CASSITATYEQYF.

This clone was picked up one time. A much more abundant neighbour one base away suggests this may be a read error. Different DNA sequences within this sample yield the same CDR3. J is TRBJ1-1 and V is TRBV11-3, with D possibly matching TRBD1 (5 bases). This CDR3 contains 12 residues. The V end lost 4 bases, the J end lost 3 bases, and 6 bases lay between the germline ends. CDR1 is SGHNT, CDR2 YENEEA, per germline. The CDR3 here is CASSWGDTEAFF. CDR3 bases: TGTGCCAGCAGCTGGGGGGACACTGAAGCTTTCTTT.

The chain links TRBV20-1 to TRBJ2-1; the D is unclear. Germline V gene lookup returns CDR1 DFQATT and CDR2 SNEGSKA (reference sequence). The V end lost 4 bases, the J end lost 4 bases, and 5 bases lay between the germline ends. This CDR3 is 11 amino acids long. The CDR3 sequence: CSAKAYNEQFF. CDR3 bases: TGCAGTGCTAAAGCTTACAATGAGCAGTTCTTC.

Worth noting for this clone: This CDR3 is also generated by other DNA sequences in the sample. V usage is TRBV4-3 and J usage is TRBJ2-1; D may correspond to TRBD1 or TRBD2 (5 bases each). Germline CDR1 LGHNA, CDR2 YSLEER. Trimming took off 4 bases at V and 4 bases at J, with 8 bases between the two ends. The CDR3 loop spans 13 amino acids. The CDR3 sequence: CASSPGTYNEQFF. CDR3 nucleotide sequence: TGCGCCAGCAGCCCCGGGACGTACAATGAGCAGTTCTTC.

This chain connects TRBV5-5 to TRBJ2-7; no definite D call. The CDR3 is made up of 13 amino acids. V lost 0 bases and J 6 bases, leaving 10 bases between the germline ends. Germline V lookup: CDR1 SGHKS, CDR2 YYEKEE (reference sequence). CDR3 protein: CASSLDTPTEQYF. Here the CDR3 DNA reads TGTGCCAGCAGCTTGGACACCCCAACCGAGCAGTACTTC.

The chain is built from TRBV19 and TRBJ2-1; 11 nucleotides line up with TRBD1. The CDR3 loop spans 15 amino acids. In germline, CDR1 is LNHDA, CDR2 SQIVND (reference sequence). V trimming: 5 bases; J trimming: 6 bases; junction bases outside the gene matches: 6. The CDR3 bases are TGTGCCAGTAGTCCTGGACAGGGGGCCGTCAATGAGCAGTTCTTC. Its translation is CASSPGQGAVNEQFF.

The CDR3 protein is CASSQEVWGVIPGGNTIYF. CDR3 nucleotides: TGCGCCAGCAGCCAAGAAGTGTGGGGCGTGATCCCGGGGGGAAACACCATATATTTT. The chain links TRBV4-3 to TRBJ1-3; possibly TRBD1 for D (5 bases). Trimming shortened V by 0 bases and J by 4 bases, and 22 bases separated the two germline ends. The CDR3 covers 19 residues. The germline CDR1 and CDR2 sequences are LGHNA and YSLEER.

The genes are TRBV6-1 and TRBJ2-3; the match to TRBD1 covers 9 bases. V gave up 2 bases and J gave up 3 bases; unmatched junction bases: 9. The CDR3 is 17 amino acids. Germline CDR1 and CDR2: MNHNS and SASEGT. CDR3 protein: CASSELLTGGITDTQYF. The CDR3 DNA reads as TGTGCCAGCAGTGAACTCTTGACAGGGGGGATAACAGATACGCAGTATTTT.

Comments on this clone: Other nucleotide sequences in the sample specify the same CDR3. V usage is TRBV10-3 and J usage is TRBJ2-7, with 11 bases matching TRBD1. V shed 2 bases, J shed 4 bases, and the junction held 1 base outside the gene matches. There are 14 residues in the CDR3. From germline, CDR1 is ENHRY and CDR2 SYGVKD. In DNA form, the CDR3 reads TGTGCCATCAGTGAGGGACAGGGGGCATACGAGCAGTACTTC. Protein: CAISEGQGAYEQYF.

In regard to this clone: Other DNA sequences in this specimen translate into the identical CDR3. The chain is built from TRBV27 and TRBJ2-3; maybe TRBD1 (5 bases). From germline, CDR1 is MNHEY and CDR2 SMNVEV (reference sequence). The V and J ends lost 7 bases and 3 bases respectively, with 5 bases between them. The length of the CDR3 is 11 residues. Here the CDR3 DNA reads TGTGCCAGCAAGGGGACAGATACGCAGTATTTT. This gives the protein CASKGTDTQYF.

V gene TRBV28 combines with J gene TRBJ1-1; TRBD1 matches 8 bases. This CDR3 is built from 16 residues. Looked up from germline, CDR1 is MDHEN and CDR2 is SYDVKM. The trim removed 6 bases at V and 1 base at J, leaving 10 bases unmatched. This CDR3 reads CASSTDRELRNTEAFF. The CDR3 nucleotides read TGTGCCAGCAGCACGGACAGGGAACTCAGGAACACTGAAGCTTTCTTT.

Comment on this clone: The CDR3 does not end in the conserved phenylalanine or tryptophan, so this is likely a read error. The limits of the CDR3 on the DNA are not certain, so only TCRdb's listed CDR3 is given. This chain uses TRBV5-1 with TRBJ2-3; TRBD2, as called in the table, went unchecked against the DNA. The CDR3 totals 11 residues, both ends included. Germline V CDR1 and CDR2: SGHRS, YFSETQ. This CDR3 is CATNLAGDNIV.

This clone was seen only once. V and J are TRBV28 and TRBJ2-5, with D uncertain. The CDR3 totals 14 residues. The V end was cut by 5 bases, the J end by 1 base, with 11 bases between. The germline CDR1 and CDR2 sequences are MDHEN and SYDVKM. The CDR3 spells CASSPTGVQETQYF. The DNA for the CDR3 is TGTGCCAGCAGTCCAACTGGGGTCCAAGAGACCCAGTACTTC.

The genes are TRBV5-1 and TRBJ2-7; TRBD1 matches 8 bases. V gave up 1 base and J gave up 5 bases; unmatched junction bases: 5. CDR3 length: 14 amino acids. CDR1 is SGHRS, CDR2 YFSETQ, per germline. CDR3 in amino acids: CASSLRTGHNEQYF. In nucleotides, the CDR3 is TGCGCCAGCAGCTTGCGGACAGGGCACAACGAGCAGTACTTC.

The chain couples TRBV15 to TRBJ2-1; D unclear. The germline V gene has CDR1 LNHNV and CDR2 YYDKDF (reference sequence). Trimming stripped 3 bases from V and 5 bases from J, with 14 bases between. The length of the CDR3 is 15 residues. The CDR3 region has the DNA TGTGCCACCAGCAGGTCCACCTTTCAGGACAATGAGCAGTTCTTC. Translating gives CATSRSTFQDNEQFF.

The rearrangement uses TRBV6-5 and TRBJ2-7, with D possibly TRBD2 on 5 matching bases. Germline V gene data show CDR1 as MNHEY and CDR2 as SVGAGI. The CDR3 consists of 13 residues. The V end lost 5 bases, the J end lost 2 bases, and 10 bases lay between the germline ends. The CDR3 DNA reads TGTGCCAGCAGTACCCTGGGAGCCTACGAGCAGTACTTC. Its protein is CASSTLGAYEQYF.

This chain uses TRBV27 with TRBJ2-7, with TRBD2 matching over 12 bases. CDR3 length: 16 amino acids. Germline-derived CDR1 and CDR2 are MNHEY and SMNVEV (reference sequence). The trim removed 6 bases at V and 6 bases at J, leaving 12 bases unmatched. The CDR3 sequence: CASSILGTSGLTEQYF. The CDR3 DNA sequence: TGTGCCAGCAGCATTCTTGGGACTAGCGGGCTTACCGAGCAGTACTTC.

CDR3 region: CASSHHSPGELFF. The CDR3 nucleotides are TGCGCCAGCAGCCACCACAGCCCCGGGGAGCTGTTTTTT. The gene calls are TRBV4-1 and TRBJ2-2, with no clear D. V lost 3 bases to trimming and J lost 6 bases, with 8 bases between them. The germline V gene encodes CDR1 MGHRA and CDR2 YSYEKL. This CDR3 region has 13 residues.

The rearrangement uses TRBV2 and TRBJ1-1, with TRBD1 identical over 7 bases. There are 13 residues in the CDR3. V shed 7 bases, J shed 5 bases, and the junction held 7 bases outside the gene matches. Germline lookup yields CDR1 SNHLY and CDR2 FYNNEI. The CDR3 reads CASITGDSTEAFF. The DNA for the CDR3 is TGTGCCAGCATCACAGGGGATTCAACTGAAGCTTTCTTT. The full variable domain, completed using reference TRBV2 and TRBJ1-1, is EPEVTQTPSHQVTQMGQEVILRCVPISNHLYFYWYRQILGQKVEFLVSFYNNEISEKSEIFDDQFSVERPDGSNFTLKIRSTKLEDSAMYFCASITGDSTEAFFGQGTRLTVV.

The rearrangement uses TRBV10-3 and TRBJ1-2; the match to TRBD1 covers 7 bases. Unmatched junction bases numbered 4, after V lost 2 bases and J lost 4 bases. The CDR3 sequence is 14 residues long. Germline CDR1 ENHRY, CDR2 SYGVKD. CDR3 in amino acids: CAISERGLPYGYTF. The CDR3 nucleotides are TGTGCCATCAGTGAGAGGGGGCTCCCCTATGGCTACACCTTC.

The gene calls are TRBV6-6 and TRBJ2-5; 9 bases map to TRBD1. Trimming cost V 5 bases and J 4 bases; bases outside gene matches: 5. In germline, CDR1 is MNHNY, CDR2 SVGAGI (reference sequence). The CDR3 extends over 14 amino acids. CDR3 amino acids: CASSDHRGRETQYF. The DNA for the CDR3 is TGTGCCAGCAGTGACCACAGGGGGCGAGAGACCCAGTACTTC.

The V call is TRBV15, the J call TRBJ2-1; either TRBD1 or TRBD2 may fit D (5 bases each). The CDR3 consists of 11 residues. V lost 9 bases to trimming and J lost 4 bases, with 7 bases between them. In germline, CDR1 is LNHNV, CDR2 YYDKDF (reference sequence). In nucleotides, the CDR3 is TGTGCCACGGGACCGTACAATGAGCAGTTCTTC. Translation: CATGPYNEQFF.

The genes are TRBV30 and TRBJ2-7, with TRBD1 matching 9 bases. The germline CDR1 and CDR2 sequences are GTSNPN and SVGIG (reference sequence). After removal of 0 bases from V and 2 bases from J, the junction contained 2 bases not matched to a gene. The CDR3 has 14 amino acids. The chain's CDR3 is CAWSVRQGAYEQYF. The CDR3 nucleotides are TGTGCCTGGAGTGTACGACAGGGGGCCTACGAGCAGTACTTC.

This sequence joins TRBV19 and TRBJ2-7, with TRBD2 as a possible D gene (6 bases). V lost 6 bases and J lost 2, with 14 bases in between. Germline assignment: CDR1 LNHDA and CDR2 SQIVND (reference sequence). The CDR3 is 14 amino acids. CDR3 DNA: TGTGCCAGTAGGCCCGGGACTTACCCCTACGAGCAGTACTTC. It yields the protein CASRPGTYPYEQYF. Combining the CDR3 with reference TRBV19 and TRBJ2-7 gives the whole variable domain DGGITQSPKYLFRKEGQNVTLSCEQNLNHDAMYWYRQDPGQGLRLIYYSQIVNDFQKGDIAEGYSVSREKKESFPLTVTSAQKNPTAFYLCASRPGTYPYEQYFGPGTRLTVT.